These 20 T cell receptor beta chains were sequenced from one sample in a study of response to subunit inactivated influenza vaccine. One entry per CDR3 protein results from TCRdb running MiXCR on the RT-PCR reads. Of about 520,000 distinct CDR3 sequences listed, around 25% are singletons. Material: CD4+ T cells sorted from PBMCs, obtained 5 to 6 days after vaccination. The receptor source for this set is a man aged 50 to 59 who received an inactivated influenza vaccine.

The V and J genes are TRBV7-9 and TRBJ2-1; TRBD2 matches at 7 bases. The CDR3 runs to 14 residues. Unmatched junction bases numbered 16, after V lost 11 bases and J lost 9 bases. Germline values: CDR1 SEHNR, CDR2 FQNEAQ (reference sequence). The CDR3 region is CARTGGPGPGEQFF. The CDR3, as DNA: TGTGCCCGAACGGGGGGACCGGGGCCGGGTGAGCAGTTCTTC.

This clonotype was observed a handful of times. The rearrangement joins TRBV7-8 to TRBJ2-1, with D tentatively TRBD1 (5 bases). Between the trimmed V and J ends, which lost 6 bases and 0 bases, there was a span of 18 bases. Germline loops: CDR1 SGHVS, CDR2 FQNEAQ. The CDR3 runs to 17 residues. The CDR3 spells CASSSFGQYFSYNEQFF. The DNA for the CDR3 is TGTGCCAGCAGTTCATTTGGACAATACTTCTCCTACAATGAGCAGTTCTTC.

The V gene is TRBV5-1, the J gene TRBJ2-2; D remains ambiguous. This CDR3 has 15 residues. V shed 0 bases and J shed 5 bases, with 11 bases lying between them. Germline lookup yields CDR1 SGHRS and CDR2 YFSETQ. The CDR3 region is CASSLAGPATGELFF. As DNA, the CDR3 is TGCGCCAGCAGCTTGGCGGGCCCTGCTACCGGGGAGCTGTTTTTT.

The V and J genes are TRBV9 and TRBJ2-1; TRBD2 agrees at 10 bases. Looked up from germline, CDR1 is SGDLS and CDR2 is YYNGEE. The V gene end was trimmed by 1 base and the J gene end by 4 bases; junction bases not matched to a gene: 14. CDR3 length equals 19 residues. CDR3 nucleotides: TGTGCCAGCAGCGTAAGCTCAGCGGGACTAGCGAGGCTTTACAATGAGCAGTTCTTC. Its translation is CASSVSSAGLARLYNEQFF.

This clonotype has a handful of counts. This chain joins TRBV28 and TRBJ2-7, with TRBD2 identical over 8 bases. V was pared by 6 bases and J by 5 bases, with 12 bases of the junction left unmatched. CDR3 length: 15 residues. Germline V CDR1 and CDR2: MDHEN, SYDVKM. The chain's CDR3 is CASRPTGSGRNEQYF. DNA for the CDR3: TGTGCCAGCAGACCCACAGGGAGCGGGAGAAACGAGCAGTACTTC.

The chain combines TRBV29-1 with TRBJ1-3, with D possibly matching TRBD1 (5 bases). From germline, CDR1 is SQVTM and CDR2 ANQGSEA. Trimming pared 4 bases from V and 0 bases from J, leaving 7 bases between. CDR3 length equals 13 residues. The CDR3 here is CSVGQHSGNTIYF. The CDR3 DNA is TGCAGCGTTGGACAGCACTCTGGAAACACCATATATTTT.

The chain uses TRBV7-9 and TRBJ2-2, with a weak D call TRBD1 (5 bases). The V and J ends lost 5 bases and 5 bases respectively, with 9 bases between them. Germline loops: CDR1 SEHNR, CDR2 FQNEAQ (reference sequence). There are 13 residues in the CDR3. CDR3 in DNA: TGTGCCAGCAGCGTCACAGGTACCGGGGAGCTGTTTTTT. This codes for CASSVTGTGELFF.

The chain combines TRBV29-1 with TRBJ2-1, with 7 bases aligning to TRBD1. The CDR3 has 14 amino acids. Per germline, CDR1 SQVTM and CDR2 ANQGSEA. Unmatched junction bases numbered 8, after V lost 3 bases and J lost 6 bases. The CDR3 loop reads CSVDRDRGFNEQFF. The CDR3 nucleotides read TGCAGCGTTGACCGGGACAGAGGATTCAATGAGCAGTTCTTC.

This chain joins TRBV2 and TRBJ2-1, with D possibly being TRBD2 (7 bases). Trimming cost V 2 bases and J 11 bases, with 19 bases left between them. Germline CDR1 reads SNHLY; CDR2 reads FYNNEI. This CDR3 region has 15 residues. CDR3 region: CASSERGRADGKQFF. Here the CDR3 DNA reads TGTGCCAGCAGTGAAAGGGGGAGGGCCGATGGAAAGCAGTTCTTC.

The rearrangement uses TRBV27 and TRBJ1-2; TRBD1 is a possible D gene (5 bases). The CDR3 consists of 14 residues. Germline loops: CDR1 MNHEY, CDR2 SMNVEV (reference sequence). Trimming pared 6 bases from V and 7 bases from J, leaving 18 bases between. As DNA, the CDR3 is TGTGCCAGCAGCTCGATGGGGAGTAGGGGTGGCTACACCTTC. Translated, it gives CASSSMGSRGGYTF.

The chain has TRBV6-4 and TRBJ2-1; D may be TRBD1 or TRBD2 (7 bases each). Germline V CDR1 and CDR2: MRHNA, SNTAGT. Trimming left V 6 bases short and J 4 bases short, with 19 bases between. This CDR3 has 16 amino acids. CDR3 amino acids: CASSPGGGGLYNEQFF. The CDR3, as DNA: TGTGCCAGCAGCCCTGGGGGAGGGGGCTTGTACAATGAGCAGTTCTTC.

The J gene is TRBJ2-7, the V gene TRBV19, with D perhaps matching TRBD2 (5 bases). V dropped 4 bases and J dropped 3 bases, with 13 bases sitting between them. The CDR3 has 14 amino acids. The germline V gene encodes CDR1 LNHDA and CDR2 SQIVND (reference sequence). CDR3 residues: CASSTLAGYYEQYF. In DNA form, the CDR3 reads TGTGCCAGTAGTACACTTGCGGGCTACTACGAGCAGTACTTC.

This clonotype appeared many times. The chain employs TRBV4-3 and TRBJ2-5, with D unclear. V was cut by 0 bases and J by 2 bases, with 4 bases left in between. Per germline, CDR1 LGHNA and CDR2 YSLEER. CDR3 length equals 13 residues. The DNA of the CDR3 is TGCGCCAGCAGCCAAGAACTACAAGAGACCCAGTACTTC. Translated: CASSQELQETQYF.

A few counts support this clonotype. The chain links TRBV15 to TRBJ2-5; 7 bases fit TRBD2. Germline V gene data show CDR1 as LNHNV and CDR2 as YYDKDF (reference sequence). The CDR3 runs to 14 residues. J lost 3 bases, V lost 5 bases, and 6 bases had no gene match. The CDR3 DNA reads TGTGCCACCAGCCTTTGGGGGGGGAAAGAGACCCAGTACTTC. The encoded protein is CATSLWGGKETQYF.

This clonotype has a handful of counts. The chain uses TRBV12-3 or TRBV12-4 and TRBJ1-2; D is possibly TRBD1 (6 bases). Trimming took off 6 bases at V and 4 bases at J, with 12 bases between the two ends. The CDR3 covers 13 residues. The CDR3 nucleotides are TGTGCCAGCAGCCATGGACAGCCCTATGGCTACACCTTC. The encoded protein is CASSHGQPYGYTF.

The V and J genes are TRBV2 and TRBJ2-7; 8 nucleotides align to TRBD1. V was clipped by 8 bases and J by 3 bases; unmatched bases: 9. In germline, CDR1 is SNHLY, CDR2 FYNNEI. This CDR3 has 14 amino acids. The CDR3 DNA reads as TGTGCCAGCTGTGCCGGGACAGGCGACTACGAGCAGTACTTC. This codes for CASCAGTGDYEQYF.

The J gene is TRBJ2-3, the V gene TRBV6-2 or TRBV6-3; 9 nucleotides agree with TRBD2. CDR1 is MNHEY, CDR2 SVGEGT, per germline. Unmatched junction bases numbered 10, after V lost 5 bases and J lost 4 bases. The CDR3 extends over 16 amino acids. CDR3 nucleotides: TGTGCCAGCAGTCTAGGTAGCGGGAGTGTGGCAGATACGCAGTATTTT. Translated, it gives CASSLGSGSVADTQYF.

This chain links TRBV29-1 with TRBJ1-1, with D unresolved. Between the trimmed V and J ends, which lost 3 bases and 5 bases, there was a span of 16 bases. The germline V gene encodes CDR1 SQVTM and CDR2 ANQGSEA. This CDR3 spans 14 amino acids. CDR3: CSVDTRFSMTEAFF. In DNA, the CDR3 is TGCAGCGTTGACACCCGGTTTAGTATGACTGAAGCTTTCTTT.

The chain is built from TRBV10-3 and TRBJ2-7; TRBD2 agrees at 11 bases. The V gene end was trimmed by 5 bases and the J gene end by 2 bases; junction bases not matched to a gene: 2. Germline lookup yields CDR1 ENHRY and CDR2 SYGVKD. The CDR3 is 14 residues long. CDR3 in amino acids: CAISLAGGAYEQYF. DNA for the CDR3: TGTGCCATCAGTTTAGCGGGGGGGGCCTACGAGCAGTACTTC.

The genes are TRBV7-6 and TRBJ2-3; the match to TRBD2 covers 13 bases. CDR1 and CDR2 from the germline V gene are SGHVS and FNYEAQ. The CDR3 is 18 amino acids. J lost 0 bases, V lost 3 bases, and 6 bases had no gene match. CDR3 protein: CASSLQTSGGYSTDTQYF. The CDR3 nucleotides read TGTGCCAGCAGCTTGCAGACTAGCGGGGGGTATAGCACAGATACGCAGTATTTT.